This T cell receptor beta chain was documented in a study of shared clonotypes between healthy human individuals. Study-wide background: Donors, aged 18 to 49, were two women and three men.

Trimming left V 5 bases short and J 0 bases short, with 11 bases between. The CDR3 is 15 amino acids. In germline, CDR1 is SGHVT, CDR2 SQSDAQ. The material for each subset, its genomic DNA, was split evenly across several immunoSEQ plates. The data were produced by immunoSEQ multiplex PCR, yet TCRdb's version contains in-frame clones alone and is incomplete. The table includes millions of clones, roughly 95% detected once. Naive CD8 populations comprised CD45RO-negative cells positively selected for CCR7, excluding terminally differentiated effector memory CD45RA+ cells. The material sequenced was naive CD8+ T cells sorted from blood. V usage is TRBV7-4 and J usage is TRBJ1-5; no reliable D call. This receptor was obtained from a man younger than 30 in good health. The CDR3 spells CASSPDQSSNQPQHF. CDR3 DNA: TGTGCCAGCAGCCCCGACCAGAGTAGCAATCAGCCCCAGCATTTT.